What follows are 9 T cell receptor beta chains derived from one specimen sequenced in a study of T cell changes during pregnancy in multiple sclerosis. Repertoires were generated with immunoSEQ multiplex PCR, while TCRdb's copy carries only in-frame clones and drops some. The profile covers tens of thousands of clones, with almost 95% appearing a single time and approximately 2.1% taken by the ten largest. The source material was peripheral blood, sampled before pregnancy. The source is a female donor with multiple sclerosis, enrolled in a pregnancy study.

The rearrangement uses TRBV28 and TRBJ2-7; D remains unclear. Trimming pared 3 bases from V and 3 bases from J, leaving 3 bases between. The CDR3 has 11 amino acids. Germline V lookup: CDR1 MDHEN, CDR2 SYDVKM. CDR3 coding DNA: TGTGCCAGCAGTTTCGGCTACGAGCAGTACTTC. Protein: CASSFGYEQYF. The full variable domain, completed using reference TRBV28 and TRBJ2-7, is DVKVTQSSRYLVKRTGEKVFLECVQDMDHENMFWYRQDPGLGLRLIYFSYDVKMKEKGDIPEGYSVSREKKERFSLILESASTNQTSMYLCASSFGYEQYFGPGTRLTVT.

The chain couples TRBV11-2 to TRBJ2-7; weak D call: TRBD2 (6 bases). The CDR3 length is 13 residues. The V end lost 0 bases, the J end lost 3 bases, and 6 bases lay between the germline ends. Germline V CDR1 and CDR2: SGHAT, FQNNGV. CDR3 protein: CASSLDGGYEQYF. The DNA for the CDR3 is TGTGCCAGCAGCTTAGACGGGGGCTACGAGCAGTACTTC.

The chain combines TRBV5-4 with TRBJ2-1, with TRBD2 matching 8 bases. Germline V gives CDR1 SGHNT, CDR2 YYREEE (reference sequence). There are 16 residues in the CDR3. J was trimmed by 5 bases and V by 4 bases; bases with no gene match: 11. The CDR3 DNA reads as TGTGCCAGCAGCACCCCCGGGGGTAGCGGGAACAATGAGCAGTTCTTC. This sequence encodes CASSTPGGSGNNEQFF.

J is TRBJ1-5 and V is TRBV4-1, with TRBD1 matching over 8 bases. V lost 3 bases, J lost 5 bases, and 3 bases stayed unmatched. Germline V lookup: CDR1 MGHRA, CDR2 YSYEKL. The CDR3 is made up of 14 amino acids. The CDR3 sequence: CASSHTGGDQPQHF. CDR3 bases: TGCGCCAGCAGCCACACAGGGGGAGATCAGCCCCAGCATTTT.

This sequence joins TRBV27 and TRBJ2-5; D not certain. V lost 4 bases, J lost 0 bases, and 6 bases lay in between. Germline CDR1 MNHEY, CDR2 SMNVEV (reference sequence). The CDR3 totals 13 residues. CDR3 in amino acids: CASSSVNQETQYF. Here the CDR3 DNA reads TGTGCCAGCAGTTCGGTAAACCAAGAGACCCAGTACTTC.

V usage is TRBV19 and J usage is TRBJ1-5, with TRBD1 as a possible D gene (6 bases). From germline, CDR1 is LNHDA and CDR2 SQIVND (reference sequence). This CDR3 is built from 18 residues. The V gene lost 1 base and the J gene lost 3 bases, with 19 bases spanning the gap. CDR3 nucleotide sequence: TGTGCCAGTAGTATAGCGTTTTACAGGACAGTTGACAATCAGCCCCAGCATTTT. It is translated as CASSIAFYRTVDNQPQHF.

This clone appeared a single time. The chain is built from TRBV2 and TRBJ1-1; tentative D call: TRBD1 (6 bases). The V end was cut by 6 bases, the J end by 3 bases, with 11 bases between. Germline CDR1 is SNHLY and CDR2 is FYNNEI. This CDR3 contains 13 residues. CDR3 sequence: CASRDTGYTEAFF. The CDR3 coding sequence is TGTGCCAGCAGGGACACAGGGTACACTGAAGCTTTCTTT.

The chain employs TRBV11-2 and TRBJ2-7; D may be TRBD1 (6 bases). Trimming left V 1 base short and J 0 bases short, with 10 bases between. This CDR3 contains 15 residues. CDR1 SGHAT and CDR2 FQNNGV come from the germline V gene. CDR3 nucleotide sequence: TGTGCCAGCAGCTTAGCCGGACAGCTCTCCTACGAGCAGTACTTC. Protein product: CASSLAGQLSYEQYF.

The chain couples TRBV18 to TRBJ2-5; TRBD1 matches at 10 bases. Germline CDR1 KGHSH, CDR2 LQKENI. Trimming took 3 bases from V and 2 from J; bases not matched to a gene: 9. This CDR3 has 17 amino acids. The CDR3 sequence is CASSPIGTGDAQETQYF. The CDR3 DNA reads TGTGCCAGCTCACCCATCGGGACAGGGGACGCTCAAGAGACCCAGTACTTC.